A single sample is the source of the 29 T cell receptor beta chains below, sequenced in a study of T cell repertoires in cytomegalovirus infection. TCRdb fed the reads into MiXCR, producing one record per CDR3 protein. The table has hundreds of thousands of distinct CDR3 sequences, about 40% seen once; the top ten hold roughly 2.8%. Material for sequencing was PBMCs. These TCRs come from a human donor in good health (CMV status not recorded). Some clones in this sample may be carry-over from other donors' samples.

This chain joins TRBV10-3 and TRBJ1-5, with D possibly TRBD1 on 6 matching bases. CDR1 is ENHRY, CDR2 SYGVKD, per germline. This CDR3 contains 14 residues. The V end lost 6 bases, the J end lost 7 bases, and 16 bases lay between the germline ends. CDR3 DNA sequence: TGTGCCATCAGCCCCTCGGGGGGCGGGCAGCCCCAGCATTTT. Translated, it gives CAISPSGGGQPQHF.

The rearrangement uses TRBV10-3 and TRBJ2-1; 8 positions agree with TRBD2. CDR3 length: 14 amino acids. The germline V gene encodes CDR1 ENHRY and CDR2 SYGVKD. J was trimmed by 3 bases and V by 6 bases; bases with no gene match: 4. CDR3 DNA: TGTGCCATCAGACCGGGACTAGACTACAATGAGCAGTTCTTC. Its protein product is CAIRPGLDYNEQFF.

In this sample, this clonotype turned up a few times. This chain joins TRBV6-6 and TRBJ1-1; 7 nucleotides match TRBD1. The CDR3 has 14 amino acids. Trimming took 5 bases from V and 4 from J; bases not matched to a gene: 7. Germline lookup yields CDR1 MNHNY and CDR2 SVGAGI (reference sequence). The CDR3: CASSERRGRTEAFF. The CDR3 nucleotides are TGTGCCAGCAGTGAGAGAAGGGGGCGCACTGAAGCTTTCTTT.

This clonotype has only a few counts. The gene calls are TRBV10-3 and TRBJ1-5; perhaps TRBD1 as D (5 bases). Germline-derived CDR1 and CDR2 are ENHRY and SYGVKD. This CDR3 is built from 16 residues. V was shortened by 3 bases and J by 0 bases, with 12 bases between the two germline ends. The CDR3 protein is CAISDDRGNSNQPQHF. The CDR3, as DNA: TGTGCCATCAGTGACGATAGGGGAAATAGCAATCAGCCCCAGCATTTT.

Turning to this clonotype: The junction and the germline gene differ at one end; a read error may be behind it. The chain combines TRBV4-1 with TRBJ1-2; D may be TRBD1 (6 bases). The CDR3 contains 15 residues. The germline V gene encodes CDR1 MGHRA and CDR2 YSYEKL. The CDR3 loop is CASSQDPRGTYGYTF. The CDR3 DNA sequence: TGTGCCAGCAGCCAAGACCCTAGGGGGACCTATGGCTACACCTTC.

The chain has TRBV6-5 and TRBJ2-7; 8 nucleotides line up with TRBD1. Trimming at V came to 4 bases and at J to 2 bases, leaving 7 bases not matched to a gene. This CDR3 has 15 residues. Looked up from germline, CDR1 is MNHEY and CDR2 is SVGAGI. The CDR3 DNA reads as TGTGCCAGCAGTTTCGGACAGGGAACGACCTACGAGCAGTACTTC. This encodes CASSFGQGTTYEQYF.

This chain joins TRBV2 and TRBJ1-2; 10 bases align to TRBD1. Germline CDR1 and CDR2: SNHLY and FYNNEI. Unmatched junction bases numbered 7, after V lost 6 bases and J lost 3 bases. The CDR3 has 15 amino acids. The CDR3 loop is CASSFDRGRDYGYTF. The CDR3 bases are TGTGCCAGCAGCTTCGACAGGGGGCGCGACTATGGCTACACCTTC.

This clonotype was seen repeatedly, ten times or more. The chain links TRBV7-2 to TRBJ2-1; D is unresolved. Deletions cut 5 bases from V and 3 bases from J, with 14 bases between. CDR1 and CDR2 (germline): SGHTA, FQGNSA. CDR3 length: 15 residues. The CDR3 protein is CASSPSHNFYNEQFF. The CDR3 region has the DNA TGTGCCAGCAGCCCTTCCCATAATTTCTACAATGAGCAGTTCTTC. The entire variable domain, with the rest obtained from reference TRBV7-2 and TRBJ2-1, is as follows: GAGVSQSPSNKVTEKGKDVELRCDPISGHTALYWYRQSLGQGLEFLIYFQGNSAPDKSGLPSDRFSAERTGGSVSTLTIQRTQQEDSAVYLCASSPSHNFYNEQFFGPGTRLTVL.

This clonotype appeared many times. The chain is built from TRBV7-6 and TRBJ2-1; D perhaps matches TRBD1 (6 bases). V lost 4 bases, J lost 5 bases, and 12 bases lay in between. This CDR3 spans 14 amino acids. Germline CDR1 reads SGHVS; CDR2 reads FNYEAQ. The CDR3 reads CASSSRDINNEQFF. As DNA, the CDR3 is TGTGCCAGCAGCTCCCGGGACATAAACAATGAGCAGTTCTTC.

The gene calls are TRBV11-2 and TRBJ2-7; no clear D. CDR1 is SGHAT and CDR2 is FQNNGV in the germline V gene. There are 14 residues in the CDR3. V lost 0 bases, J lost 6 bases, and 12 bases lay in between. The CDR3 region has the DNA TGTGCCAGCAGCTTAGAAGAGAAAAGAGTCGAGCAGTACTTC. Translation: CASSLEEKRVEQYF.

This clonotype was found a few times. The genes are TRBV28 and TRBJ1-3; D not certain. Germline CDR1 and CDR2: MDHEN and SYDVKM. V lost 5 bases to trimming and J lost 0 bases, with 8 bases between them. The CDR3 loop spans 14 amino acids. The DNA of the CDR3 is TGTGCCAGCAGTCGATCTCGCTCTGGAAACACCATATATTTT. Protein product: CASSRSRSGNTIYF.

The rearrangement links TRBV9 to TRBJ1-1, with 8 bases lining up with TRBD1. Germline CDR1 and CDR2: SGDLS and YYNGEE. J lost 4 bases, V lost 5 bases, and 13 bases had no gene match. CDR3 length: 16 residues. DNA for the CDR3: TGTGCCAGCAGTCGCTACGGACAGGGTCGTGGCACTGAAGCTTTCTTT. It codes for CASSRYGQGRGTEAFF. The complete variable domain, with remaining parts taken from reference TRBV9 and TRBJ1-1, reads DSGVTQTPKHLITATGQRVTLRCSPRSGDLSVYWYQQSLDQGLQFLIQYYNGEERAKGNILERFSAQQFPDLHSELNLSSLELGDSALYFCASSRYGQGRGTEAFFGQGTRLTVV.

This clonotype has only one observation. The conserved final phenylalanine or tryptophan is absent from the CDR3, which likely points to a read error. This sequence joins TRBV28 and TRBJ1-5, with D tentatively TRBD1 (5 bases). V was shortened by 3 bases and J by 0 bases, with 9 bases between the two germline ends. The CDR3 contains 15 residues. CDR1 and CDR2 (germline): MDHEN, SYDVKM. The CDR3 region is CASSLGRYSNQPQHL. CDR3 nucleotide sequence: TGTGCCAGCAGTTTGGGGCGTTATAGCAATCAGCCCCAGCATTTG.

Many counts were recorded for this clonotype. The chain uses TRBV7-8 and TRBJ1-5; no clear D gene. This CDR3 region has 18 residues. Germline-derived CDR1 and CDR2 are SGHVS and FQNEAQ. Trimming stripped 0 bases from V and 0 bases from J, with 15 bases between. The CDR3 region has the DNA TGTGCCAGCAGCTTAGCGCGGGGTGGGATTTATAGCAATCAGCCCCAGCATTTT. Protein: CASSLARGGIYSNQPQHF.

This CDR3 reads CSVGDRQETQYF. The CDR3 nucleotides are TGCAGCGTAGGGGACAGACAAGAGACCCAGTACTTC. V and J are TRBV29-1 and TRBJ2-5; 7 positions match TRBD1. J gave up 2 bases and V 6 bases, and 3 bases lay outside the gene matches. There are 12 residues in the CDR3. CDR1 and CDR2 from the germline V gene are SQVTM and ANQGSEA.

The genes are TRBV28 and TRBJ1-6; possibly TRBD1 for D (5 bases). The V end was cut by 5 bases, the J end by 14 bases, with 19 bases between. The CDR3 covers 14 residues. Germline CDR1 is MDHEN and CDR2 is SYDVKM. The CDR3 is CASSPPPAGPALHF. Here the CDR3 DNA reads TGTGCCAGCAGTCCCCCCCCGGCAGGGCCGGCCCTCCACTTT.

This chain joins TRBV27 and TRBJ2-3; TRBD2 matches 13 bases. The V gene end was trimmed by 5 bases and the J gene end by 2 bases; junction bases not matched to a gene: 7. CDR3 length: 17 amino acids. Germline assignment: CDR1 MNHEY and CDR2 SMNVEV (reference sequence). This chain's CDR3 is CASSKPGLAGPTDTQYF. The CDR3, as DNA: TGTGCCAGCAGTAAACCGGGACTAGCGGGACCCACAGATACGCAGTATTTT.

The V and J genes are TRBV4-1 and TRBJ2-1; D possibly corresponds to TRBD1 (7 bases). Germline loops: CDR1 MGHRA, CDR2 YSYEKL. V shed 3 bases and J shed 3 bases, with 18 bases lying between them. This CDR3 is built from 17 residues. The CDR3 protein is CASSHPSQGRDYNEQFF. The CDR3 DNA is TGCGCCAGCAGCCACCCCTCACAGGGGCGGGACTACAATGAGCAGTTCTTC.

This clonotype was found many times. The chain has TRBV19 and TRBJ1-5, with 9 bases matching TRBD1. The CDR3 covers 17 residues. Germline loops: CDR1 LNHDA, CDR2 SQIVND (reference sequence). Trimming cost V 4 bases and J 0 bases; bases outside gene matches: 7. The CDR3: CASSTGTGIYSNQPQHF. The CDR3 DNA is TGTGCCAGTAGTACCGGGACAGGGATATATAGCAATCAGCCCCAGCATTTT.

There are many counts of this clonotype. The chain couples TRBV7-2 to TRBJ1-5, with D maybe TRBD1 (5 bases). The germline V and J ends were trimmed by 5 bases and 2 bases, with 10 bases remaining between them. CDR1 SGHTA and CDR2 FQGNSA come from the germline V gene. The CDR3 extends over 14 amino acids. DNA for the CDR3: TGTGCCAGCAGCGGCCGGGACGGCAATCAGCCCCAGCATTTT. Its protein product is CASSGRDGNQPQHF.

A single count supports this clonotype. This chain connects TRBV24-1 to TRBJ2-7; the D gene is possibly TRBD1 (5 bases). CDR3 length: 12 amino acids. Germline V gene data show CDR1 as KGHDR and CDR2 as SFDVKD. Trimming pared 5 bases from V and 1 base from J, leaving 5 bases between. The CDR3 region has the DNA TGTGCCACCAGTGCAGGGTCCTACGAGCAGTACTTC. It translates to CATSAGSYEQYF.

The chain joins TRBV20-1 to TRBJ1-1, with 7 bases identical to TRBD1. Looked up from germline, CDR1 is DFQATT and CDR2 is SNEGSKA (reference sequence). V lost 5 bases and J lost 7; bases outside the gene matches: 13. The CDR3 consists of 14 residues. The CDR3 loop reads CSALSQQGPYEAFF. The CDR3 region has the DNA TGCAGTGCTCTATCCCAACAGGGGCCGTATGAAGCTTTCTTT.

This clonotype has just a few counts. The rearrangement links TRBV7-2 to TRBJ2-7; D might be TRBD2 (6 bases). Germline CDR1 is SGHTA and CDR2 is FQGNSA. The V end was cut by 5 bases, the J end by 5 bases, with 13 bases between. CDR3 length: 13 amino acids. The CDR3 is CASSPRGWDEQYF. In DNA, the CDR3 is TGTGCCAGCAGCCCCCGGGGGTGGGACGAGCAGTACTTC.

Concerning this clonotype itself: One end of the junction varies from germline; a read error may be responsible. This rearrangement joins TRBV6-2 or TRBV6-3 to TRBJ2-3; 7 bases fit TRBD1. CDR1 and CDR2 from the germline V gene are MNHEY and SVGEGT. There are 17 residues in the CDR3. The CDR3 nucleotides are TGTTCCAGCAAGGGGCGCCTGAGCGACAGGGCCACAGATACGCAGTATTTT. This translates into CSSKGRLSDRATDTQYF.

The V call is TRBV28, the J call TRBJ1-6; tentatively, D is TRBD1 (6 bases). The germline V gene encodes CDR1 MDHEN and CDR2 SYDVKM. The CDR3 is 14 amino acids. Trimming left V 5 bases short and J 5 bases short, with 10 bases between. The CDR3: CASSRTANNSPLHF. CDR3 in DNA: TGTGCCAGCAGTAGGACAGCGAATAATTCACCCCTCCACTTT.

The V gene is TRBV29-1, the J gene TRBJ2-5; possible D gene TRBD2, 5 bases. The germline V gene has CDR1 SQVTM and CDR2 ANQGSEA. The CDR3 contains 12 residues. V was pared by 4 bases and J by 5 bases, with 11 bases between. CDR3 DNA: TGCAGCGTTGTCTTCCCGGGGGAGACCCAGTACTTC. Protein sequence: CSVVFPGETQYF.

The J gene is TRBJ2-7, the V gene TRBV19; D gene unclear. V was pared by 6 bases and J by 0 bases, with 15 bases between. This CDR3 region has 15 residues. Germline-derived CDR1 and CDR2 are LNHDA and SQIVND (reference sequence). CDR3 nucleotides: TGTGCCAGTAGCAGGATCGTCAGGAGCTCCTACGAGCAGTACTTC. Its translation: CASSRIVRSSYEQYF. Filled out from reference TRBV19 and TRBJ2-7, the complete variable domain reads DGGITQSPKYLFRKEGQNVTLSCEQNLNHDAMYWYRQDPGQGLRLIYYSQIVNDFQKGDIAEGYSVSREKKESFPLTVTSAQKNPTAFYLCASSRIVRSSYEQYFGPGTRLTVT.

The sample holds one count of this clonotype. The chain uses TRBV10-3 and TRBJ2-7; 8 bases fit TRBD1. CDR1 ENHRY and CDR2 SYGVKD come from the germline V gene. This CDR3 has 13 residues. The trim removed 7 bases at V and 5 bases at J, leaving 7 bases unmatched. The CDR3 region has the DNA TGTGCCATCAACACACAGGGGGGTGACGAGCAGTACTTC. This codes for CAINTQGGDEQYF.

This chain joins TRBV5-1 and TRBJ2-2; a possible D gene is TRBD1 (5 bases). V was cut by 4 bases and J by 0 bases, with 13 bases left in between. This CDR3 comprises 16 residues. CDR1 and CDR2 from the germline V gene are SGHRS and YFSETQ. CDR3 in amino acids: CASSPQTVANTGELFF. CDR3 in DNA: TGCGCCAGCAGCCCCCAGACAGTCGCGAACACCGGGGAGCTGTTTTTT. Using reference TRBV5-1 and TRBJ2-2 for the parts outside the CDR3, the full variable domain is KAGVTQTPRYLIKTRGQQVTLSCSPISGHRSVSWYQQTPGQGLQFLFEYFSETQRNKGNFPGRFSGRQFSNSRSEMNVSTLELGDSALYLCASSPQTVANTGELFFGEGSRLTVL.